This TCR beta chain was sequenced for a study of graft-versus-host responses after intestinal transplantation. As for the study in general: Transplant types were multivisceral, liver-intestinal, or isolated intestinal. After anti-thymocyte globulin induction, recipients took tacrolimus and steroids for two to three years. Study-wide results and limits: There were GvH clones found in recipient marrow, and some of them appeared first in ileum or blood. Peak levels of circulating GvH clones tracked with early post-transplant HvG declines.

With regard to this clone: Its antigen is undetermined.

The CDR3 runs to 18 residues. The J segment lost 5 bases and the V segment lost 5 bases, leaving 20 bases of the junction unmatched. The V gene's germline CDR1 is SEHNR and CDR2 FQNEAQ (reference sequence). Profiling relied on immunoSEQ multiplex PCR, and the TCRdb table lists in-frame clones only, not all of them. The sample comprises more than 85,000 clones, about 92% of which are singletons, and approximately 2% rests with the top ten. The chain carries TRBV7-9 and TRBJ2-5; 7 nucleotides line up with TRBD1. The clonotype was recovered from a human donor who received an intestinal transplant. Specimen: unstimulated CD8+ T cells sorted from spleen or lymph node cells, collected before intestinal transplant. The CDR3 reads CASSRDRSIIQDTETQYF. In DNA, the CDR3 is TGTGCCAGCAGCCGGGACAGATCTATTATTCAAGATACTGAGACCCAGTACTTC.